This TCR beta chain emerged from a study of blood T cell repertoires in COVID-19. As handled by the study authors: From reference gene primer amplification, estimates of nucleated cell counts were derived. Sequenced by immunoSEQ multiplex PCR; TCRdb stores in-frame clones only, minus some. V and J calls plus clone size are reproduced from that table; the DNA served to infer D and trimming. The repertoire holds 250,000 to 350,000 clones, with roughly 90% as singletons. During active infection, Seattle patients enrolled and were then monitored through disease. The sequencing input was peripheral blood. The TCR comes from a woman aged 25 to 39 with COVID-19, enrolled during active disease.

CDR3 DNA sequence: TGTGCCAGCAGCCACACCCCGGGACAGGGGAACTATGGCTACACCTTC. It translates to CASSHTPGQGNYGYTF. The chain recombines TRBV11-2 with TRBJ1-2; 10 nucleotides agree with TRBD1. V lost 5 bases, J lost 2 bases, and 8 bases stayed unmatched. Germline V gene data show CDR1 as SGHAT and CDR2 as FQNNGV. This CDR3 spans 16 amino acids.